This T cell receptor beta chain was recovered during a study of cytomegalovirus exposure and HLA in healthy donors. Study-wide results and caveats: 150 or so TCR beta chains were listed as cytomegalovirus-associated. The authors later found TCR association rates varying by HLA locus, with DRB1 most and HLA-C fewest.

This PCR relied on a set of 60 Vbeta primers and 13 Jbeta primers. The repertoire was sequenced with immunoSEQ multiplex PCR; TCRdb's copy has only in-frame clones and lacks some. The profile covers 150,000 or so clones, with approximately 79% appearing a single time and roughly 4.5% taken by the ten largest. As regards this clone: Its antigen is undetermined.

The germline gives CDR1 MNHEY, CDR2 SMNVEV (reference sequence). The CDR3 loop spans 15 amino acids. With 6 bases clipped from V and 4 bases from J, the junction kept 5 bases outside the gene matches. This TCR came from a young man in good health and CMV-seropositive. This chain links TRBV27 with TRBJ2-1; TRBD2 agrees at 11 bases. The specimen sequenced was PBMCs. CDR3 sequence (DNA): TGTGCCAGCAGCCCGGGACTAGCGGTATACAATGAGCAGTTCTTC. It codes for CASSPGLAVYNEQFF.